This T cell receptor (beta chain) was identified in a study of shared clonotypes between healthy human individuals. The repertoire was sequenced with immunoSEQ multiplex PCR; TCRdb's copy has only in-frame clones and lacks some. The data hold around 690,000 clones, with about 90% observed a single time. This CDR3 contains 11 residues. CDR1 is MNHEY, CDR2 SVGAGI, per germline. V lost 5 bases to trimming and J lost 6 bases, with 7 bases between them. V gene TRBV6-5 combines with J gene TRBJ1-1, with a tentative D call TRBD1 (6 bases). The TCR originated in a man aged 18 to 35 in good health. Some clones in this sample may be carry-over from other donors' samples. Sequencing was carried out using memory CD8+ T cells from PBMCs. As to subset: CD45RO+ cells pooled with CCR7-negative TemRA cells. The CDR3 sequence is CASSRGAEAFF. The CDR3 coding sequence is TGTGCCAGCAGTAGGGGGGCTGAAGCTTTCTTT.